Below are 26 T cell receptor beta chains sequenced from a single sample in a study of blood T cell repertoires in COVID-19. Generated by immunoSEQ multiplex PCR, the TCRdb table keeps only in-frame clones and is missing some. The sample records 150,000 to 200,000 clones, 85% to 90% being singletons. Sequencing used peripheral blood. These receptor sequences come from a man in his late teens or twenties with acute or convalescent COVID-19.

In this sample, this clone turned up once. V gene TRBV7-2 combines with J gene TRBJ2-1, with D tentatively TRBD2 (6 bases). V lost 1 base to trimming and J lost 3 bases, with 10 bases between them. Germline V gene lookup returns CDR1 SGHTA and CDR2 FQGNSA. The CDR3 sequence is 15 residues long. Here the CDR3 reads CASSLGRGNYNEQFF. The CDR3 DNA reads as TGTGCCAGCAGCTTAGGTCGCGGGAACTACAATGAGCAGTTCTTC.

The CDR3 bases are TGCGCCAGCAGCCAAGGATTTGCGGAGCCCCAGCATTTT. Amino acids: CASSQGFAEPQHF. This chain joins TRBV4-1 and TRBJ1-5; D is unclear. Trimming stripped 1 base from V and 8 bases from J, with 9 bases between. Germline CDR1 is MGHRA and CDR2 is YSYEKL. The CDR3 is 13 amino acids.

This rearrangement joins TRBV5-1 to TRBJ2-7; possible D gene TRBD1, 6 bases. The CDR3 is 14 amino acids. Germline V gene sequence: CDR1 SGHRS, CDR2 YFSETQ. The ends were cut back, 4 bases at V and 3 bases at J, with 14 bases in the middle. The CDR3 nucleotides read TGCGCCAGCAGCCCTTTAGACAGGCGCTACGAGCAGTACTTC. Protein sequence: CASSPLDRRYEQYF.

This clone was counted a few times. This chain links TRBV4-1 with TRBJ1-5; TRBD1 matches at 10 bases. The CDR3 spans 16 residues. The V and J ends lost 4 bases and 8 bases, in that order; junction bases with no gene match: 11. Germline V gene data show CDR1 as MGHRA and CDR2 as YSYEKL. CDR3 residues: CASSPRDRGPGEPQHF. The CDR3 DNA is TGCGCCAGCAGCCCCCGGGACAGGGGTCCGGGGGAGCCCCAGCATTTT.

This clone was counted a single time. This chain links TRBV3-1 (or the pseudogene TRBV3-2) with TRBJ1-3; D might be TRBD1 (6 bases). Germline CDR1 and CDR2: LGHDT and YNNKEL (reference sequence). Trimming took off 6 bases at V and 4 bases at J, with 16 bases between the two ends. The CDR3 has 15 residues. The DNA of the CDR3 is TGTGCCAGCAGGGCTTCGGGGGGCTGGGGAAACACCATATATTTT. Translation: CASRASGGWGNTIYF.

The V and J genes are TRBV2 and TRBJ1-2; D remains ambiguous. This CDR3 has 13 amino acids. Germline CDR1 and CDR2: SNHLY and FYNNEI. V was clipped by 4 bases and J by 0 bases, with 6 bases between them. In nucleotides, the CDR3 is TGTGCCAGCAGTGTTGACACTAACTATGGCTACACCTTC. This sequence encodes CASSVDTNYGYTF.

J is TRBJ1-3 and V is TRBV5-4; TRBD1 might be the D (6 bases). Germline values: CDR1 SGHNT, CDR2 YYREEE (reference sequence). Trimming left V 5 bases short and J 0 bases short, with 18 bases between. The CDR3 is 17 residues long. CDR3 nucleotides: TGTGCCAGCAGGACGATGGGACATCACACCTCTGGAAACACCATATATTTT. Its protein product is CASRTMGHHTSGNTIYF.

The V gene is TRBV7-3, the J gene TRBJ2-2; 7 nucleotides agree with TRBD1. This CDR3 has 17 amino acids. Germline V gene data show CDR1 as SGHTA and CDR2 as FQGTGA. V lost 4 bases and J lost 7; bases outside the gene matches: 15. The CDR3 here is CASSSQPRDRSGGELFF. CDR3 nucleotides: TGTGCCAGCAGCTCCCAACCTCGGGACAGATCAGGCGGGGAGCTGTTTTTT.

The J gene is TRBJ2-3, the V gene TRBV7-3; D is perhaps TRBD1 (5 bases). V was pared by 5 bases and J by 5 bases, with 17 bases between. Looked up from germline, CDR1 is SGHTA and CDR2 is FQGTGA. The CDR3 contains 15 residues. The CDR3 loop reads CASSPQGAPRDTQYF. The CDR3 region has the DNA TGTGCCAGCAGCCCCCAGGGCGCCCCGAGAGATACGCAGTATTTT.

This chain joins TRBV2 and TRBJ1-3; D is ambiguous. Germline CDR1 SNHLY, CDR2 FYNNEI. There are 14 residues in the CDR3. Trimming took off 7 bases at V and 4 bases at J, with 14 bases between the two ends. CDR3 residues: CASNTGGGGNTIYF. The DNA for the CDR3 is TGTGCCAGCAACACGGGCGGCGGGGGAAACACCATATATTTT.

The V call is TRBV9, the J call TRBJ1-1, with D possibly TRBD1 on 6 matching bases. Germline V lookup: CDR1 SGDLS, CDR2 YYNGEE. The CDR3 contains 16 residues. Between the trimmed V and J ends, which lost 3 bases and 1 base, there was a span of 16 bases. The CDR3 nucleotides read TGTGCCAGCAGCGGACCTCCGGGACATAAGAACACTGAAGCTTTCTTT. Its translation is CASSGPPGHKNTEAFF.

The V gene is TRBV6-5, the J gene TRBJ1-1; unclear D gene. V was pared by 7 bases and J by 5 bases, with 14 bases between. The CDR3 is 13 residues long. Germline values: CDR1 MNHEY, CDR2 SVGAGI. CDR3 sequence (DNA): TGTGCCAGCATGGTCCGAGGAAAGACTGAAGCTTTCTTT. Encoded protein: CASMVRGKTEAFF.

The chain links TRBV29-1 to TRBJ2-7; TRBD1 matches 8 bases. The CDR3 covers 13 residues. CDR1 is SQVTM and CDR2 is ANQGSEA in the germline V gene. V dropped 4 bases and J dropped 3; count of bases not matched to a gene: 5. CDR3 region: CSVVGQANYEQYF. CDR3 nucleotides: TGCAGCGTTGTGGGACAGGCCAACTACGAGCAGTACTTC.

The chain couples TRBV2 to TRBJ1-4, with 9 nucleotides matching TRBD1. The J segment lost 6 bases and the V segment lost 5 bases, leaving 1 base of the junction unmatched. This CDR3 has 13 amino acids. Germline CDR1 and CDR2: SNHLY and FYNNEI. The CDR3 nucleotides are TGTGCCAGCAGTCGGACAGGGGATGAAAAACTGTTTTTT. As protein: CASSRTGDEKLFF.

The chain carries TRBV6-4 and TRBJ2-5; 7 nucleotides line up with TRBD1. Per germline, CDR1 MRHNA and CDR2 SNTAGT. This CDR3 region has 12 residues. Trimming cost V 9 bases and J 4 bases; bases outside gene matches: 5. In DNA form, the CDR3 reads TGTGCCAGGGAACAGGGGCCAGAGACCCAGTACTTC. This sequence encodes CAREQGPETQYF.

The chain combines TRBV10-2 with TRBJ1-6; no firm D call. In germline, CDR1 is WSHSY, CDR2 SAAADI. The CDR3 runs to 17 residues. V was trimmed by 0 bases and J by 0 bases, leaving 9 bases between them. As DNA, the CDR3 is TGCGCCAGCAGTGAGTCCGTAATGAGCTCCTATAATTCACCCCTCCACTTT. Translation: CASSESVMSSYNSPLHF.

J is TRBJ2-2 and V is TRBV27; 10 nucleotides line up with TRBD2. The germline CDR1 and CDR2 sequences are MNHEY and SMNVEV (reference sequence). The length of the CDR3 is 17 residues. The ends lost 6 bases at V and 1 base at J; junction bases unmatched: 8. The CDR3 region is CASSHGIAGGNTGELFF. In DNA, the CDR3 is TGTGCCAGCAGCCATGGGATAGCGGGGGGGAACACCGGGGAGCTGTTTTTT.

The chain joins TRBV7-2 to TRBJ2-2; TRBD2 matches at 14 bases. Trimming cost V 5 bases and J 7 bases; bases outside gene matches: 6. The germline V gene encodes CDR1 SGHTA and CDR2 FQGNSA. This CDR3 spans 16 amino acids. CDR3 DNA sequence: TGTGCCAGCAGCCCGACTAGCGGGGGGGCACTCGGGGAGCTGTTTTTT. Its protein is CASSPTSGGALGELFF.

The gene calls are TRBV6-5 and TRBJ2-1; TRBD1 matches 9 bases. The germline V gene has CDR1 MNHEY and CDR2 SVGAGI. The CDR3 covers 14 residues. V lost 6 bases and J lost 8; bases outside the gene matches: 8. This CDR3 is CASRYLQGADEQFF. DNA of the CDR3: TGTGCCAGCAGGTACCTACAGGGGGCCGATGAGCAGTTCTTC.

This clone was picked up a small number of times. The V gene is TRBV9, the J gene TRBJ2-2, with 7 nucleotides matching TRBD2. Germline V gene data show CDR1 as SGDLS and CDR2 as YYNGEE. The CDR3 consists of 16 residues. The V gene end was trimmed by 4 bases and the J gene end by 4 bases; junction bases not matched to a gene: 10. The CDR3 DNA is TGTGCCAGCAGCCCAGCCGGGGACTATATCACCGGGGAGCTGTTTTTT. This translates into CASSPAGDYITGELFF.

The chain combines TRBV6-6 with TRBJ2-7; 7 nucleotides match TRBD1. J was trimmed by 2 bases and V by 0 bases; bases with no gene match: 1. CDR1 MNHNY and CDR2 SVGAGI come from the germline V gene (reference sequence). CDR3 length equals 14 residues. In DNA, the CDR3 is TGTGCCAGCAGTTACTCGCAGGGGGCCTACGAGCAGTACTTC. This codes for CASSYSQGAYEQYF.

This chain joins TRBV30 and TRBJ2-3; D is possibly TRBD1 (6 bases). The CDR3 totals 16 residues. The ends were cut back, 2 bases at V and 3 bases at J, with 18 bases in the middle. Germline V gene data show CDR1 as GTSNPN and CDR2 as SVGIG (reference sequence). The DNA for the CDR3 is TGTGCCTGGAGTACCCAATTGTGGGGGCCGACAGATACGCAGTATTTT. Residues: CAWSTQLWGPTDTQYF.

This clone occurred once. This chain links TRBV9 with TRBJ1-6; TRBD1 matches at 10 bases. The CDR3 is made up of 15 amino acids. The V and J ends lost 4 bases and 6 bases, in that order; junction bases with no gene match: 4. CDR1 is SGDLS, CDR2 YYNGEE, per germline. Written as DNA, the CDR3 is TGTGCCAGCAGCCCCCGACAGGGGGCTAATTCACCCCTCCACTTT. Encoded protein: CASSPRQGANSPLHF.

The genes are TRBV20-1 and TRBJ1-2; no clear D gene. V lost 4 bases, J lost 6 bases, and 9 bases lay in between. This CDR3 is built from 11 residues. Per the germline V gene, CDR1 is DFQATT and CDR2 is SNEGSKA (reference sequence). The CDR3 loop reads CSATPGHGYTF. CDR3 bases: TGCAGTGCTACACCAGGCCATGGCTACACCTTC.

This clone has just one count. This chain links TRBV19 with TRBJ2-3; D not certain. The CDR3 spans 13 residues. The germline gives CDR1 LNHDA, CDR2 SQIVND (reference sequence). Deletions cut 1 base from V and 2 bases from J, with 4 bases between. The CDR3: CASSIGLTDTQYF. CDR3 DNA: TGTGCCAGTAGTATAGGACTCACAGATACGCAGTATTTT.

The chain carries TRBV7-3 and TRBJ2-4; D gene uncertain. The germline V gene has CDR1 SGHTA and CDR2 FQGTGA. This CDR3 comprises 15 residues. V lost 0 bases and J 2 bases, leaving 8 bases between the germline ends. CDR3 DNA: TGTGCCAGCAGCTTAACGGGCAGCACCAAAAACATTCAGTACTTC. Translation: CASSLTGSTKNIQYF.